This T cell receptor (beta chain) is drawn from a study of human T cells and chemical hapten exposure (dated by TCRdb to the early 2020s). About the investigation overall: For sensitization, 2% DPC in acetone was applied to a roughly 2 cm by roughly 2 cm area of upper inner arm skin. Twenty-nine alopecia patients provided blood for TCR sequencing at one to four time points (pre-sensitization, 2, 6 and 24 weeks). Most of the patients in the cohort were female, and the cohort covered alopecia areata with under or over 50% scalp involvement, alopecia totalis and alopecia universalis. Peripheral blood TCR repertoire changes were tracked in vivo in alopecia patients during primary and secondary sensitization to the hapten diphenylcyclopropenone (DPC). Patch testing was performed on the upper back with Finn chambers containing 0.01% DPC, and the patch tests were scored after 6 days according to International Contact Dermatitis Research Group standards. Patients additionally received weekly therapeutic DPC doses to the scalp throughout the approximately 25-week study period. Patient blood was sampled pre-sensitization (week 0) and at 2, 6 and about 24 weeks after DPC sensitization. The libraries were sequenced as a pool, and the TCR yield per sample differed mostly because of small variations in library volumes within the pool. Results the study describes overall, beyond this receptor: DPC sensitization did not change the number of TCRs with a frequency above 1 in 1000, and there was no evidence of changes in global repertoire structure. Significantly more large CDR3 similarity clusters were formed by expanded TCRs than by pre-sensitization or healthy control sets, consistent with antigen-driven responses. Because every patient had alopecia, a presumed autoimmune disease, the patients' immune response might differ from that of healthy individuals. Repeated subsampling changed both the strength of the expansion versus patch-test correlation and the threshold at which that correlation became significant. Patch test score was positively correlated with the number of PT1 expanded TCRs, with significance at thresholds 8, 16 and 32 but not at 4.

The germline V gene sets CDR1 to SGHTA and CDR2 to FQGNSA. From the cysteine up to the phenylalanine, the CDR3 has a length of 14 residues. Left in the record is the CDR3 DNA by itself, 42 bases read in frame from the first base. V loses 1 base of germline sequence and J loses 1 base, and the interval between the two ends is 7 bases. The time point label, as the study defines it: patch test 2, 6 weeks after DPC sensitization. What the treatment or condition label conveys for this sample: therapeutic diphenylcyclopropenone sensitization with weekly scalp DPC. Blood at each patch-test visit was drawn before the patch test was applied. To be eligible, patients had to be aged 18 to 70, diagnosed with alopecia and judged suitable for DPC therapy, while pregnant patients were excluded. Total RNA was extracted from unfractionated whole blood that had been collected in Tempus Blood RNA tubes. Library construction relied on RACE. TCRdb shows the sequencer as NextSeq 500. During library preparation, unique molecular identifiers were attached to individual cDNA molecules so that TCRs could be counted in a quantitative, reproducible way. From each blood RNA sample, both TCR alpha and TCR beta chains were sequenced. In the original analysis: Samples had a median of 95,638 TCRs, with a range from about 23,224 to 690,600. V, J and CDR3 annotation of the TCR reads was performed with the Decombinator software suite. Every sample was subsampled to the same number of TCRs (28,000) for the PS versus PT1 abundance plots. Expanded TCRs were defined as absent before sensitization and observed at least eight times at the 2-week time point. Starting from the raw public reads, TCRdb applied fastp trimming at Q25, assembled clones with MiXCR and retained in-frame beta chains. CDR3 protein sequences are deduplicated, and each keeps its most common genes and DNA. The V and J calls, along with clone size, are taken from TCRdb and not from the paper's own processing. The sample table contains 65,000 to 95,000 distinct CDR3 sequences; only one count was recorded for about 6.6% of them. Jointly, the top ten make up 1.3% of the sample.

This clonotype came up many times. Its target antigen remains unknown. There are no base qualities to consult, and no much larger clone falls within one base. The rearranged chain carries TRBV7-2 and TRBJ1-1; no D gene call is confident. Sequencing was performed on whole blood, taken in connection with sensitization to the hapten diphenylcyclopropenone (DPC). The sequence came from a woman in her 30s with alopecia areata. Some clones in this sample may be carry-over from other donors' samples. The CDR3 protein: CASSLVEKNTEAFF. In nucleotides, the sequence is TGTGCCAGCAGCTTAGTCGAGAAGAACACTGAAGCTTTCTTT.